This TCR beta chain was retrieved from a study of shared clonotypes between healthy human individuals. Study-level background: Per donor, CD8 memory used one plate, CD8 naive used two, CD4 memory used three and CD4 naive used three.

It was at deep level that the assay was run. Sequenced by immunoSEQ multiplex PCR; TCRdb stores in-frame clones only, minus some. The sample includes about 1 million clones, around 76% seen only once; the top ten take roughly 1.4%. The germline CDR1 and CDR2 sequences are SGHVS and FQNEAQ. CDR3 length: 13 amino acids. Trimming took 4 bases from V and 9 from J, leaving 14 bases between them. This clone was seen at least ten times. The sample was memory CD4+ T cells sorted from blood. The subset was: CD45RA-negative fraction. The J gene is TRBJ2-3, the V gene TRBV7-8; no clear D. The receptor was isolated from a man between 18 and 35 years old in good health. The CDR3 region has the DNA TGTGCCAGCAGCTCCGAAAGGAGTGGGACGCAGTATTTT. Protein: CASSSERSGTQYF.